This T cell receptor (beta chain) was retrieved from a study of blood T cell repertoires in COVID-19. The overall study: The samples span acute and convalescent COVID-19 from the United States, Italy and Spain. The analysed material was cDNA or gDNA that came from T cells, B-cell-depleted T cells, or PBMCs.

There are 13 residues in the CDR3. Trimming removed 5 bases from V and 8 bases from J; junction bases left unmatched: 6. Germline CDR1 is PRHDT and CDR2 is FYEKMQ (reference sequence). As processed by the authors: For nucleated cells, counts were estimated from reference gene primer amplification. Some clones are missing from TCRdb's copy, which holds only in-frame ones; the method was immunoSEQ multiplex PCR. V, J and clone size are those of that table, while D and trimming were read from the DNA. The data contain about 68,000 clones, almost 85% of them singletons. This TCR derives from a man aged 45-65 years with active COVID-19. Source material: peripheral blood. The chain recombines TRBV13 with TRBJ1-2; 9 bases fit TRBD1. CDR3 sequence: CASSGTGSGGYTF. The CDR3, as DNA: TGTGCCAGCAGCGGGACAGGGAGTGGCGGCTACACCTTC.